A selection of T cell receptor beta chains follows, all from one sample in a study of cytomegalovirus exposure and HLA in healthy donors. The assay was immunoSEQ multiplex PCR, and TCRdb's table has in-frame clones only and misses some. The data contain almost 200,000 clones, 75% to 85% of them singletons. Material for sequencing was PBMCs. The receptor set was obtained from a woman aged 50 to 60 in good health and CMV-seronegative. CDR3s include the opening cysteine and the closing phenylalanine or tryptophan.

len	j_gene	v_gene	CDR3aa
15	TRBJ2-2	TRBV5-4	CASTTGSLNTGELFF
14	TRBJ1-5	TRBV5-6	CASSGRGVNQPQHF
15	TRBJ2-1	TRBV10-3	CAISGGQTINNEQFF
15	TRBJ1-1	TRBV28	CASSPDLTGQSEAFF
10	TRBJ1-4	TRBV28	CATSGEKLFF
17	TRBJ2-4	TRBV28	CASSGPGQGVSKNIQYF
13	TRBJ1-2	TRBV30	CASLTNPGHSYTF
13	TRBJ1-4	TRBV7-3	CASSLRQGEKLFF
13	TRBJ2-5	TRBV7-7	CASSSTGAETQYF
15	TRBJ2-1	TRBV9	CASSPGQGLSNEQFF
16	TRBJ1-2	TRBV5-6	CASSLLENRGRNGYTF
13	TRBJ1-1	TRBV7-2	CASSSQGNTEAFF
15	TRBJ2-7	TRBV7-2	CASSPRTSGRVEQYF
14	TRBJ2-7	TRBV6-5	CASTLGQGAYEQYF
15	TRBJ2-1	TRBV5-4	CASSFSWSSYNEQFF
17	TRBJ2-2	TRBV27	CASSFRGGSPNTGELFF
13	TRBJ2-7	TRBV28	CASSFGQTYEQYF
15	TRBJ2-5	TRBV9	CASSSRSRYQETQYF
14	TRBJ2-2	TRBV6-1	CASSEIVAGGELFF
15	TRBJ1-1	TRBV18	CASSPRQGASTEAFF
15	TRBJ2-5	TRBV15	CATSRDSSGRAAQYF
9	TRBJ2-7	TRBV2	CASSLPGSF
15	TRBJ2-2	TRBV2	CASSEPSGTAGELFF
16	TRBJ1-3	TRBV19	CASSTITTGSGNTIYF
15	TRBJ2-7	TRBV9	CASSVGTGRIYEQYF
11	TRBJ1-1	TRBV5-1	CASSPGTEAFF